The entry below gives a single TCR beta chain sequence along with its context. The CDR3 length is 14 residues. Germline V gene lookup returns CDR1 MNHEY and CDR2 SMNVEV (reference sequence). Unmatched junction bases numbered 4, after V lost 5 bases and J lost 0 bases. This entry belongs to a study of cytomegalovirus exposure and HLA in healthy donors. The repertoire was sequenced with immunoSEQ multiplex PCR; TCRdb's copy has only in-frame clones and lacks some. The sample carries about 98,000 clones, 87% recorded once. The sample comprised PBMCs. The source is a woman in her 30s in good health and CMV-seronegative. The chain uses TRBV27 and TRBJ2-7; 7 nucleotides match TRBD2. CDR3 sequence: CASSAGVSSYEQYF. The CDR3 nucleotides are TGTGCCAGCAGTGCGGGGGTTAGCTCCTACGAGCAGTACTTC.